This record concerns one TCR beta chain sequence. In TCRdb, the RT-PCR reads were re-called with MiXCR into one record per CDR3 protein. The table has 800,000 or so distinct CDR3 sequences, around 20% seen once. This sample is drawn from a study of response to subunit inactivated influenza vaccine. V dropped 8 bases and J dropped 8 bases, with 18 bases sitting between them. In germline, CDR1 is SGHAT, CDR2 FQNNGV. The CDR3 totals 14 residues. This chain uses TRBV11-2 with TRBJ2-2; no firm D call. The TCR sequence derives from a man aged 50 to 59 who received an inactivated influenza vaccine. This sample comprised PBMCs from blood, obtained less than 6 days after vaccination. The CDR3 sequence: CASHAEPIMGELFF. CDR3 nucleotide sequence: TGTGCCAGCCACGCGGAGCCTATCATGGGGGAGCTGTTTTTT.